This TCR beta chain was observed in a study of blood T cells in healthy people across ages. Overall study results and limits: Aged donors had fewer naive CD4+ cells and lower diversity than long-lived donors.

All donors came from Russia, were Caucasian and healthy, and spanned ages roughly 6 to 95. A J-beta primer mix and a sample-barcoded 5' primer were used in a second PCR of about 7 to 12 cycles. MiXCR was run by TCRdb on the 5' RACE reads, yielding one entry per CDR3 protein. Found here are approximately 770,000 distinct CDR3 sequences, roughly 64% of them singletons; the top ten hold over 20%. Germline CDR1 reads MNHEY; CDR2 reads SMNVEV (reference sequence). The CDR3 covers 17 residues. V dropped 9 bases and J dropped 3 bases, with 21 bases sitting between them. On this clonotype itself: What it binds is unknown.

The sample comprised blood. The sequence was obtained from a man younger than 40 in good health. The chain has TRBV27 and TRBJ2-6; D is perhaps TRBD2 (6 bases). CDR3 nucleotides: TGTGCCAGAGTGGGGGGAGGAGGCGCCGTTGGGGCCAACGTCCTGACTTTC. The encoded protein is CARVGGGGAVGANVLTF.